This T cell receptor (beta chain) was recovered during a study of T cells in Graves' hyperthyroidism and ophthalmopathy. Diagnoses were established using clinical symptoms, serum thyroxine and TRAb, thyroid ultrasound and orbital computed tomography. Study-wide points: Among clonotypes expanded in thyroid above 0.001, most were also found in blood. A median around 6.4 months before onset, the model predicted ophthalmopathy.

This clonotype was detected only a few times. Its antigen remains unknown. Authors of the study amplified TCR beta CDR3 regions from RNA transcripts. HTBI primers drove first-round RT-PCR of the TCR CDR3. TCRdb passed the multiplex PCR reads through MiXCR, listing each CDR3 protein once. The sample includes about 700,000 distinct CDR3 sequences, 45% of them seen just once. The CDR3 covers 16 residues. V was trimmed by 4 bases and J by 0 bases, leaving 13 bases between them. Germline CDR1 reads SGDLS; CDR2 reads YYNGEE. Specimen: peripheral blood or thyroid tissue (not recorded which). The TCR originated in an adult man with Graves' disease, either hyperthyroidism or ophthalmopathy (not recorded which). The V and J genes are TRBV9 and TRBJ2-2; D gene uncertain. The CDR3 reads CASSIKSTANTGELFF. DNA of the CDR3: TGTGCCAGCAGCATCAAGTCGACTGCGAACACCGGGGAGCTGTTTTTT.